The 7 T cell receptor beta chains reported below all come from one sample, sequenced in a study of cytomegalovirus exposure and HLA in healthy donors. Libraries were prepared by immunoSEQ multiplex PCR; TCRdb keeps only in-frame clonotypes and omits some of them. Here the sample spans 250,000 to 400,000 clones, 70% to 90% being singletons. The sequenced sample was PBMCs. These receptors came from a man younger than 45 in good health and CMV-seronegative.

This chain's CDR3 is CASSTGGQGDGYTF. The DNA for the CDR3 is TGCGCCAGCAGCACGGGGGGACAGGGGGATGGCTACACCTTC. This chain connects TRBV4-1 to TRBJ1-2; 11 bases line up with TRBD1. Germline CDR1 is MGHRA and CDR2 is YSYEKL. The CDR3 runs to 14 residues. Germline trimming cut 5 bases from V and 6 bases from J; bases unmatched to any gene: 5.

This chain connects TRBV16 to TRBJ1-1; unclear D gene. This CDR3 is built from 13 residues. V lost 1 base to trimming and J lost 0 bases, with 3 bases between them. CDR1 is KGHSY, CDR2 FQNENV, per germline. The DNA for the CDR3 is TGTGCCAGCAGCCAATACTTGAACACTGAAGCTTTCTTT. Its translation is CASSQYLNTEAFF.

This sequence joins TRBV5-1 and TRBJ2-3; 10 bases are shared with TRBD2. Germline lookup yields CDR1 SGHRS and CDR2 YFSETQ. CDR3 length equals 16 residues. V trimming: 2 bases; J trimming: 0 bases; junction bases outside the gene matches: 3. The CDR3 DNA reads TGCGCCAGCAGCTTCTTAGCGGGGGGTAGCACAGATACGCAGTATTTT. Translating gives CASSFLAGGSTDTQYF.

The rearrangement joins TRBV4-3 to TRBJ1-2; D not certain. The ends were cut back, 4 bases at V and 4 bases at J, with 13 bases in the middle. This CDR3 has 14 residues. Germline CDR1 and CDR2: LGHNA and YSLEER. CDR3 loop: CASSPARGIYGYTF. The CDR3 region has the DNA TGCGCCAGCAGCCCCGCCCGAGGTATCTATGGCTACACCTTC.

CDR3 amino acids: CASTFLGGETQYF. DNA for the CDR3: TGTGCCAGCACCTTCCTGGGGGGGGAGACCCAGTACTTC. The V and J genes are TRBV2 and TRBJ2-5, with 7 nucleotides matching TRBD2. The germline V gene has CDR1 SNHLY and CDR2 FYNNEI. Germline trimming cut 7 bases from V and 5 bases from J; bases unmatched to any gene: 7. The CDR3 length is 13 residues.

CDR3 sequence: CASSPREYSGETQYF. The CDR3 region has the DNA TGTGCCAGCAGCCCCCGCGAGTATTCGGGGGAGACCCAGTACTTC. The chain links TRBV7-8 to TRBJ2-5; D perhaps matches TRBD2 (5 bases). The CDR3 is 15 residues long. V was trimmed by 5 bases and J by 5 bases, leaving 18 bases between them. Per the germline V gene, CDR1 is SGHVS and CDR2 is FQNEAQ.

This clone was seen only once. The chain links TRBV14 to TRBJ2-1; TRBD2 aligns across 7 bases. Germline values: CDR1 SGHDN, CDR2 FVKESK. Unmatched junction bases numbered 5, after V lost 2 bases and J lost 7 bases. The CDR3 runs 14 residues. CDR3 sequence (DNA): TGTGCCAGCAGCCAACACGGGCGGGGGAATGAGCAGTTCTTC. Translation gives CASSQHGRGNEQFF.